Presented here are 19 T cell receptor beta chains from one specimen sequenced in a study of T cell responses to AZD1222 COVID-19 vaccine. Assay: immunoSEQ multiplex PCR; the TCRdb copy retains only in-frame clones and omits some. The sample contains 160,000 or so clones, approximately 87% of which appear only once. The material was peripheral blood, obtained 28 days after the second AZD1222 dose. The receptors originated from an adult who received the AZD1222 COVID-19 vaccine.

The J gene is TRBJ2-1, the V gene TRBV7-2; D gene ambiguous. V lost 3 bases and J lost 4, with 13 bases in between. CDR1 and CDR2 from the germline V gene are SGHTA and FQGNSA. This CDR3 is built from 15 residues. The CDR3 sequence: CASSFASPGYNEQFF. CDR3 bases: TGTGCCAGCAGCTTTGCCTCACCTGGTTACAATGAGCAGTTCTTC.

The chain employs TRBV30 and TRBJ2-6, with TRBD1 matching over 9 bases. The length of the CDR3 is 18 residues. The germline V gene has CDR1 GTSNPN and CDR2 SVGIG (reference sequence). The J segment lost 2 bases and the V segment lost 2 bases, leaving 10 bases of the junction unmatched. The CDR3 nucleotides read TGTGCCTGGAGTCCGGGACAGGGATTACTGGCTGGGGCCAACGTCCTGACTTTC. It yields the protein CAWSPGQGLLAGANVLTF. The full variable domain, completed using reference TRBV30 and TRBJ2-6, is SQTIHQWPATLVQPVGSPLSLECTVEGTSNPNLYWYRQAAGRGLQLLFYSVGIGQISSEVPQNLSASRPQDRQFILSSKKLLLSDSGFYLCAWSPGQGLLAGANVLTFGAGSRLTVL.

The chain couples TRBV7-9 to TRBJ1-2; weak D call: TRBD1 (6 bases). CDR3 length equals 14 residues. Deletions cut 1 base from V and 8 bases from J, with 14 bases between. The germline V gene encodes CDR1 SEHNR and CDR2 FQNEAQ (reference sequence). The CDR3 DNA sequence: TGTGCCAGCAGCTTAGTTGAGGGGGGACACGGCTACACCTTC. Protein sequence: CASSLVEGGHGYTF.

The CDR3 region is CASRLAGASNEQFF. CDR3 coding DNA: TGTGCCAGCAGATTAGCGGGGGCAAGCAATGAGCAGTTCTTC. The V and J genes are TRBV2 and TRBJ2-1; 9 bases align to TRBD2. CDR1 SNHLY and CDR2 FYNNEI come from the germline V gene. V lost 6 bases and J lost 6; bases outside the gene matches: 6. CDR3 length: 14 residues.

In DNA form, the CDR3 reads TGTGCCAGCAGCTTAGTCACCAACATTCAGTACTTC. This translates into CASSLVTNIQYF. J is TRBJ2-4 and V is TRBV7-2; D not resolved. Germline assignment: CDR1 SGHTA and CDR2 FQGNSA. This CDR3 is built from 12 residues. Trimming took 1 base from V and 7 from J, leaving 5 bases between them.

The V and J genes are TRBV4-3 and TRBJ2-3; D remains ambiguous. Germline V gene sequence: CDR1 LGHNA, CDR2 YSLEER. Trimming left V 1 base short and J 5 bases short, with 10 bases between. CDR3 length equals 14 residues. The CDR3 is CASSQGLKGDTQYF. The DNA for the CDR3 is TGCGCCAGCAGCCAAGGCCTCAAGGGAGATACGCAGTATTTT.

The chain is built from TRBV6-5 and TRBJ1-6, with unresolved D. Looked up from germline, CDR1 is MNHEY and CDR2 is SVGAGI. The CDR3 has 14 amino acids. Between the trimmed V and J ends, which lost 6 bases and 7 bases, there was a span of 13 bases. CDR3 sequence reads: CASRPAPRNSPLHF. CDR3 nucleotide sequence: TGTGCCAGCAGACCCGCCCCAAGGAATTCACCCCTCCACTTT.

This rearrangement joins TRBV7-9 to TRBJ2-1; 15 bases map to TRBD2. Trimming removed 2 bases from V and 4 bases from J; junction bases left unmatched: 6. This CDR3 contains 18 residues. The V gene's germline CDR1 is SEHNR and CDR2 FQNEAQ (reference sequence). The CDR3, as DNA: TGTGCCAGCAGCTTACGGACTAGCGGGAGGGCGAGGTACAATGAGCAGTTCTTC. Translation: CASSLRTSGRARYNEQFF.

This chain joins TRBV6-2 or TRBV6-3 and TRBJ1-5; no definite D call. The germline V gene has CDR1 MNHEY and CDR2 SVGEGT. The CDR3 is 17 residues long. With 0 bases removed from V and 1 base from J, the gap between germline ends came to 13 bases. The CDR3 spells CASSYSGSRVSNQPQHF. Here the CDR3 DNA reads TGTGCCAGCAGTTACTCAGGATCGAGGGTAAGCAATCAGCCCCAGCATTTT.

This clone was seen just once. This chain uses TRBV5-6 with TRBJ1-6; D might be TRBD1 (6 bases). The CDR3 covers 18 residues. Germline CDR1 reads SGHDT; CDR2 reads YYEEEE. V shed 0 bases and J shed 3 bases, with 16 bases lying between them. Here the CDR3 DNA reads TGTGCCAGCAGCTTGGAGGCTCGGAAACAGGGCTATAATTCACCCCTCCACTTT. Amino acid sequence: CASSLEARKQGYNSPLHF.

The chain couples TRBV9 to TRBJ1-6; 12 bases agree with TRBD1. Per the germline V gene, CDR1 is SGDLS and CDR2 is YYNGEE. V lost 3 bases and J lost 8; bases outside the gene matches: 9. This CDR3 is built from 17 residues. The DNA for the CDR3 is TGTGCCAGCAGCGCATCCGGGACAGGGGGCGTTGATTCACCCCTCCACTTT. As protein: CASSASGTGGVDSPLHF.

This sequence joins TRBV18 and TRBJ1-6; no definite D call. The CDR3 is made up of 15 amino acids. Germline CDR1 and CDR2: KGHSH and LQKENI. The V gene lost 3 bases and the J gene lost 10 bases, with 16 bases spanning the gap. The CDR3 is CASSPKAGGDSPLHF. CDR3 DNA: TGTGCCAGCTCACCTAAGGCAGGAGGAGACTCACCCCTCCACTTT.

The CDR3 region is CASSQGLYNEQFF. For the CDR3, the DNA is TGCGCCAGCAGCCAGGGACTCTACAATGAGCAGTTCTTC. The V and J genes are TRBV5-1 and TRBJ2-1; tentative D call: TRBD2 (6 bases). The CDR3 is 13 amino acids. V shed 4 bases and J shed 3 bases, with 8 bases lying between them. Germline CDR1 SGHRS, CDR2 YFSETQ.

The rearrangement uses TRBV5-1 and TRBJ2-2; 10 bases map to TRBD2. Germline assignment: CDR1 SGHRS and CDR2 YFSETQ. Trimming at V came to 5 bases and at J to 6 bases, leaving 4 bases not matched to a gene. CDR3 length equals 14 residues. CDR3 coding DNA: TGCGCCAGCAGTGGGACTAGCGTCCCCGGGGAGCTGTTTTTT. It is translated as CASSGTSVPGELFF. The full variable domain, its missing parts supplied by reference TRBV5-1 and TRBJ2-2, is KAGVTQTPRYLIKTRGQQVTLSCSPISGHRSVSWYQQTPGQGLQFLFEYFSETQRNKGNFPGRFSGRQFSNSRSEMNVSTLELGDSALYLCASSGTSVPGELFFGEGSRLTVL.

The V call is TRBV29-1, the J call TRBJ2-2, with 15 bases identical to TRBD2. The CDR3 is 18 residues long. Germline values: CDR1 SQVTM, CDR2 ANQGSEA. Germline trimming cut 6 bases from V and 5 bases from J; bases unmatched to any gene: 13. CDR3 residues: CSVGTSGRPWRETGELFF. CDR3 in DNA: TGCAGCGTAGGGACTAGCGGGAGGCCCTGGAGGGAGACCGGGGAGCTGTTTTTT.

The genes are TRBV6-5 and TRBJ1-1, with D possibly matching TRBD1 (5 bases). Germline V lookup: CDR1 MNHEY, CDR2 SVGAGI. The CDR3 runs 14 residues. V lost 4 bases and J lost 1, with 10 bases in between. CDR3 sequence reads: CASSSRDWNTEAFF. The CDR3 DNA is TGTGCCAGCAGTTCCAGGGACTGGAACACTGAAGCTTTCTTT.

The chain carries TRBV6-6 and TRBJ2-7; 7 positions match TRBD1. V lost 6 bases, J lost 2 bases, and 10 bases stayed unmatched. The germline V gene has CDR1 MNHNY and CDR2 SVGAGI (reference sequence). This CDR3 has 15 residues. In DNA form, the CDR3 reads TGTGCCAGCAGACCCCGGGCAGGGGGTACCTACGAGCAGTACTTC. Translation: CASRPRAGGTYEQYF.

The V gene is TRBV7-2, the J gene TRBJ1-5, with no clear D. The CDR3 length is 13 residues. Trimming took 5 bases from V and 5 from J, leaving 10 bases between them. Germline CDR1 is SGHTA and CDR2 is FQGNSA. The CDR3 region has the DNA TGTGCCAGCAGCAACATGAGCCATCAGCCCCAGCATTTT. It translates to CASSNMSHQPQHF.

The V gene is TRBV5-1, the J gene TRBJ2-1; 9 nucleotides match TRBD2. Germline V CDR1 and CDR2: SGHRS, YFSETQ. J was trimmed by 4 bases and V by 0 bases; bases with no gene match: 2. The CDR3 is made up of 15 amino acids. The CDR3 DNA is TGCGCCAGCAGCTTGGCTAGCGGGGCTTACAATGAGCAGTTCTTC. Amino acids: CASSLASGAYNEQFF.